The 14 T cell receptor beta chains presented below share a single source sample, sequenced in a study of cytomegalovirus exposure and HLA in healthy donors. This table comes from immunoSEQ multiplex PCR, and its TCRdb copy is limited to in-frame clones, with some not included. The data contain roughly 150,000 clones, roughly 91% of them singletons. The sample comprised PBMCs. Receptors originate from a woman younger than 35 in good health and CMV-seropositive.

V is TRBV18 and J is TRBJ2-2, with D perhaps TRBD1 (6 bases). The CDR3 extends over 15 amino acids. CDR1 KGHSH and CDR2 LQKENI come from the germline V gene. V was cut by 4 bases and J by 5 bases, with 14 bases left in between. Here the CDR3 DNA reads TGTGCCAGCTCACGAGGGGGTCGGACGACCGGGGAGCTGTTTTTT. Its protein product is CASSRGGRTTGELFF.

V is TRBV5-6 and J is TRBJ2-3; 8 bases are shared with TRBD1. Trimming cost V 0 bases and J 5 bases; bases outside gene matches: 14. The CDR3 spans 18 residues. CDR1 is SGHDT, CDR2 YYEEEE, per germline. CDR3 amino acids: CASSLGSSPDRARDTQYF. The CDR3 coding sequence is TGTGCCAGCAGCTTGGGATCGTCCCCGGACAGGGCCAGAGATACGCAGTATTTT. The variable domain in full, completed from reference TRBV5-6 and TRBJ2-3, reads DAGVTQSPTHLIKTRGQQVTLRCSPKSGHDTVSWYQQALGQGPQFIFQYYEEEERQRGNFPDRFSGHQFPNYSSELNVNALLLGDSALYLCASSLGSSPDRARDTQYFGPGTRLTVL.

The genes are TRBV30 and TRBJ2-5, with 7 bases aligning to TRBD1. The CDR3 consists of 12 residues. Germline CDR1 is GTSNPN and CDR2 is SVGIG (reference sequence). V lost 2 bases, J lost 5 bases, and 2 bases stayed unmatched. Here the CDR3 reads CAWSLQGETQYF. The CDR3 region has the DNA TGTGCCTGGAGTTTACAGGGGGAGACCCAGTACTTC.

The V call is TRBV28, the J call TRBJ1-5, with a tentative D call TRBD1 (6 bases). The V gene's germline CDR1 is MDHEN and CDR2 SYDVKM. The V end lost 7 bases, the J end lost 7 bases, and 14 bases lay between the germline ends. This CDR3 contains 13 residues. The CDR3 spells CASNRDFVQPQHF. In DNA form, the CDR3 reads TGTGCCAGCAACAGGGATTTTGTCCAGCCCCAGCATTTT.

The chain has TRBV6-4 and TRBJ2-1; TRBD2 is a possible D gene (5 bases). V was shortened by 0 bases and J by 0 bases, with 9 bases between the two germline ends. CDR3 length equals 16 residues. CDR1 is MRHNA and CDR2 is SNTAGT in the germline V gene. The CDR3 DNA sequence: TGTGCCAGCAGTGACTCGAACAGCGGCTCCTACAATGAGCAGTTCTTC. Amino acids: CASSDSNSGSYNEQFF.

In this sample, this clone turned up once. This chain joins TRBV18 and TRBJ2-7; the match to TRBD2 covers 7 bases. The J segment lost 5 bases and the V segment lost 1 base, leaving 11 bases of the junction unmatched. The CDR3 sequence is 16 residues long. CDR1 is KGHSH and CDR2 is LQKENI in the germline V gene. CDR3 region: CASSPHSPGLTHEQYF. Here the CDR3 DNA reads TGTGCCAGCTCACCACACTCCCCGGGACTAACACACGAGCAGTACTTC. Based on the CDR3 plus reference TRBV18 and TRBJ2-7, the full variable domain is NAGVMQNPRHLVRRRGQEARLRCSPMKGHSHVYWYRQLPEEGLKFMVYLQKENIIDESGMPKERFSAEFPKEGPSILRIQQVVRGDSAAYFCASSPHSPGLTHEQYFGPGTRLTVT.

This sequence joins TRBV2 and TRBJ1-5, with D possibly TRBD1 on 5 matching bases. From germline, CDR1 is SNHLY and CDR2 FYNNEI. V gave up 4 bases and J gave up 0 bases, with 7 bases separating them. The CDR3 covers 14 residues. CDR3 nucleotides: TGTGCCAGCAGTGCCCAGGGTAGCAATCAGCCCCAGCATTTT. It yields the protein CASSAQGSNQPQHF.

V usage is TRBV6-4 and J usage is TRBJ2-3; D unclear. V was pared by 0 bases and J by 2 bases, with 3 bases between. This CDR3 spans 13 amino acids. Germline V gene data show CDR1 as MRHNA and CDR2 as SNTAGT. CDR3 DNA: TGTGCCAGCAGTGACTCCATCACAGATACGCAGTATTTT. This sequence encodes CASSDSITDTQYF.

The V call is TRBV9, the J call TRBJ2-1; 10 positions agree with TRBD2. V shed 7 bases, J shed 4 bases, and the junction held 8 bases outside the gene matches. The CDR3 consists of 15 residues. Germline CDR1 and CDR2: SGDLS and YYNGEE. Written as DNA, the CDR3 is TGTGCCAGCGGAGGGTCGACTAGCGGGTACAATGAGCAGTTCTTC. This gives the protein CASGGSTSGYNEQFF.

The CDR3 spells CASSSGWANTEAFF. The CDR3 region has the DNA TGTGCCAGCAGCTCAGGGTGGGCGAACACTGAAGCTTTCTTT. This chain uses TRBV7-7 with TRBJ1-1; a weak D match, TRBD1 (5 bases). The CDR3 covers 14 residues. Germline loops: CDR1 SSHAT, CDR2 FNYEAQ (reference sequence). V was clipped by 4 bases and J by 1 base, with 10 bases between them. The complete variable domain, with remaining parts taken from reference TRBV7-7 and TRBJ1-1, reads GAGVSQSPRYKVTKRGQDVTLRCDPISSHATLYWYQQALGQGPEFLTYFNYEAQPDKSGLPSDRFSAERPEGSISTLTIQRTEQRDSAMYRCASSSGWANTEAFFGQGTRLTVV.

J is TRBJ2-7 and V is TRBV14; the match to TRBD1 covers 9 bases. This CDR3 has 13 amino acids. Germline trimming cut 4 bases from V and 8 bases from J; bases unmatched to any gene: 6. Germline CDR1 is SGHDN and CDR2 is FVKESK. CDR3 DNA: TGTGCCAGCAGCCTAGGACAGGGGAAGAAGCAGTACTTC. Protein sequence: CASSLGQGKKQYF.

The J gene is TRBJ1-2, the V gene TRBV7-3; tentatively, D is TRBD1 (5 bases). Per germline, CDR1 SGHTA and CDR2 FQGTGA. The CDR3 is 13 amino acids. Trimming shortened V by 5 bases and J by 4 bases, and 11 bases separated the two germline ends. The CDR3 is CASSQTGVYGYTF. DNA for the CDR3: TGTGCCAGCAGCCAAACAGGCGTCTATGGCTACACCTTC.

The rearrangement uses TRBV19 and TRBJ1-4; unclear D gene. CDR1 and CDR2 from the germline V gene are LNHDA and SQIVND (reference sequence). CDR3 size: 14 residues. Trimming stripped 3 bases from V and 7 bases from J, with 12 bases between. CDR3 residues: CASSISVVGEKLFF. DNA for the CDR3: TGTGCCAGTAGTATTAGCGTGGTGGGTGAAAAACTGTTTTTT.

The chain joins TRBV7-9 to TRBJ2-7, with 8 bases that match TRBD2. This CDR3 contains 18 residues. Trimming at V came to 0 bases and at J to 3 bases, leaving 13 bases not matched to a gene. Germline V gene sequence: CDR1 SEHNR, CDR2 FQNEAQ (reference sequence). The CDR3 DNA is TGTGCCAGCAGCTTAGCGCCTACTAGCGGTGGGACCTTCTACGAGCAGTACTTC. This encodes CASSLAPTSGGTFYEQYF. The full variable domain, with the rest looked up from reference TRBV7-9 and TRBJ2-7, is DTGVSQNPRHKITKRGQNVTFRCDPISEHNRLYWYRQTLGQGPEFLTYFQNEAQLEKSRLLSDRFSAERPKGSFSTLEIQRTEQGDSAMYLCASSLAPTSGGTFYEQYFGPGTRLTVT.